Shown below are 21 T cell receptor beta chains from a single sample sequenced in a study of T-cell memory formation after mild COVID-19. TCRdb reprocessed the 5' RACE reads via MiXCR and lists one record per CDR3 protein. The table includes 250,000 to 350,000 distinct CDR3 sequences, roughly a fifth detected once. Sequencing was performed on PBMCs or a T cell subset sorted from them (not recorded which). The source of these receptors is a man between 18 and 29 years old who had mild COVID-19 (a few samples of this study predate the infection). Cell type and time point are not known.

This clonotype was recorded a few times. The chain combines TRBV19 with TRBJ2-5; D is unclear. This CDR3 region has 12 residues. Trimming shortened V by 6 bases and J by 2 bases, and 7 bases separated the two germline ends. Germline-derived CDR1 and CDR2 are LNHDA and SQIVND (reference sequence). CDR3 sequence reads: CASRSGQETQYF. CDR3 bases: TGTGCCAGTAGGTCAGGTCAAGAGACCCAGTACTTC.

This clonotype has only a few counts. This chain links TRBV2 with TRBJ1-5, with D maybe TRBD1 (5 bases). The germline CDR1 and CDR2 sequences are SNHLY and FYNNEI. V shed 8 bases and J shed 6 bases, with 14 bases lying between them. This CDR3 is built from 13 residues. DNA of the CDR3: TGTGCCAGCTATTCAGAAAGGGGTCAGCCCCAGCATTTT. As protein: CASYSERGQPQHF.

The chain has TRBV7-2 and TRBJ2-5, with D possibly TRBD2 on 5 matching bases. Looked up from germline, CDR1 is SGHTA and CDR2 is FQGNSA. CDR3 length equals 14 residues. V lost 7 bases, J lost 2 bases, and 14 bases lay in between. The CDR3, as DNA: TGTGCCAGCATCGAAAGGACGGGACAAGAGACCCAGTACTTC. Residues: CASIERTGQETQYF.

This clonotype was seen at least ten times. J is TRBJ1-3 and V is TRBV10-2, with 7 positions matching TRBD1. Germline V gene data show CDR1 as WSHSY and CDR2 as SAAADI. V trimming: 7 bases; J trimming: 2 bases; junction bases outside the gene matches: 2. The CDR3 contains 13 residues. CDR3 nucleotide sequence: TGCGCCAGCACTGACAGGGCTGGAAACACCATATATTTT. It yields the protein CASTDRAGNTIYF.

This clonotype was detected only a few times. The genes are TRBV6-2 or TRBV6-3 and TRBJ1-2, with TRBD1 matching 8 bases. CDR3 size: 15 residues. V shed 4 bases, J shed 4 bases, and the junction held 8 bases outside the gene matches. Looked up from germline, CDR1 is MNHEY and CDR2 is SVGEGT. The CDR3 loop reads CASSSRAGGFYGYTF. In DNA form, the CDR3 reads TGTGCCAGCAGTTCACGGGCAGGGGGCTTCTATGGCTACACCTTC.

This clonotype was seen a handful of times. The V and J genes are TRBV20-1 and TRBJ1-5, with D hard to call. The CDR3 consists of 14 residues. The V gene's germline CDR1 is DFQATT and CDR2 SNEGSKA (reference sequence). V was pared by 3 bases and J by 0 bases, with 9 bases between. CDR3 in DNA: TGCAGTGCTAGGTGGGTGGATAGCAATCAGCCCCAGCATTTT. Protein sequence: CSARWVDSNQPQHF.

This sequence joins TRBV6-5 and TRBJ2-2, with a tentative D call TRBD1 (5 bases). The ends were cut back, 2 bases at V and 13 bases at J, with 8 bases in the middle. The CDR3 spans 11 residues. Germline values: CDR1 MNHEY, CDR2 SVGAGI. The CDR3 nucleotides are TGTGCCAGCAGTTACGGTCAGGGGCTGTTTTTT. Its protein product is CASSYGQGLFF.

Only a few counts were recorded for this clonotype. The chain has TRBV20-1 and TRBJ2-1, with 11 bases lining up with TRBD2. From germline, CDR1 is DFQATT and CDR2 SNEGSKA (reference sequence). This CDR3 is built from 16 residues. J lost 0 bases, V lost 0 bases, and 1 base had no gene match. The CDR3 region has the DNA TGCAGTGCTAGAGATAGCGGGGGGGCCTCCTACAATGAGCAGTTCTTC. Translated: CSARDSGGASYNEQFF.

This clonotype was detected many times. The rearrangement joins TRBV6-5 to TRBJ1-1; D possibly corresponds to TRBD1 (5 bases). Germline CDR1 reads MNHEY; CDR2 reads SVGAGI. The CDR3 has 13 amino acids. Trimming shortened V by 0 bases and J by 5 bases, and 7 bases separated the two germline ends. CDR3 in amino acids: CASSYSRGTEAFF. In DNA, the CDR3 is TGTGCCAGCAGTTACTCGAGGGGTACTGAAGCTTTCTTT.

At least ten counts were recorded for this clonotype. The chain joins TRBV20-1 to TRBJ1-2; D perhaps matches TRBD1 (5 bases). Between the trimmed V and J ends, which lost 5 bases and 3 bases, there was a span of 13 bases. This CDR3 spans 13 amino acids. Germline V CDR1 and CDR2: DFQATT, SNEGSKA (reference sequence). CDR3 in DNA: TGCAGTGCTGATGAGGGGCGCGACTATGGCTACACCTTC. It codes for CSADEGRDYGYTF.

This clonotype has just a few counts. An end of the junction differs from the germline gene, which may be a read error. The chain couples TRBV7-2 to TRBJ2-1; D is perhaps TRBD1 or TRBD2 (5 bases each). The CDR3 is 13 residues long. The germline V gene has CDR1 SGHTA and CDR2 FQGNSA. The CDR3 DNA is TGTGCCAGCAGCGCACCGCCTTCCGGGGCCCAGGTCTTC. As protein: CASSAPPSGAQVF.

J is TRBJ2-5 and V is TRBV4-3, with a weak D call TRBD2 (6 bases). The V gene lost 5 bases and the J gene lost 5 bases, with 18 bases spanning the gap. Germline V gives CDR1 LGHNA, CDR2 YSLEER. The CDR3 runs to 15 residues. CDR3 loop: CASSRLGGAVETQYF. In DNA, the CDR3 is TGCGCCAGCAGCAGGCTAGGCGGGGCGGTGGAGACCCAGTACTTC.

The chain couples TRBV9 to TRBJ2-1; tentative D call: TRBD1 (5 bases). Trimming removed 4 bases at V and 6 bases at J, with 11 bases between. Germline assignment: CDR1 SGDLS and CDR2 YYNGEE. The CDR3 covers 13 residues. The CDR3 DNA follows: TGTGCCAGCAGCCCCCAAGGGGTCAATGAGCAGTTCTTC. It encodes CASSPQGVNEQFF.

The CDR3 here is CASSPPLDEKLFF. The CDR3 DNA reads TGTGCCAGCAGCCCCCCGCTGGATGAAAAACTGTTTTTT. This chain connects TRBV7-9 to TRBJ1-4; D is unresolved. V was shortened by 5 bases and J by 6 bases, with 10 bases between the two germline ends. The CDR3 loop spans 13 amino acids. CDR1 and CDR2 from the germline V gene are SEHNR and FQNEAQ (reference sequence).

This clonotype was observed a few times. CDR3: CASSYSYSTDTQYF. The CDR3 DNA follows: TGTGCCAGCAGTTACTCGTACAGCACAGATACGCAGTATTTT. The rearrangement joins TRBV6-5 to TRBJ2-3; D unclear. The CDR3 sequence is 14 residues long. V gave up 0 bases and J gave up 0 bases, with 4 bases separating them. CDR1 is MNHEY, CDR2 SVGAGI, per germline.

V gene TRBV19 combines with J gene TRBJ2-1; 13 bases are shared with TRBD2. Per germline, CDR1 LNHDA and CDR2 SQIVND (reference sequence). The CDR3 extends over 16 amino acids. With 3 bases clipped from V and 4 bases from J, the junction kept 3 bases outside the gene matches. This CDR3 is CASSIWTSGGYNEQFF. In nucleotides, the CDR3 is TGTGCCAGTAGTATCTGGACTAGCGGGGGATACAATGAGCAGTTCTTC.

The chain has TRBV29-1 and TRBJ2-4, with D possibly being TRBD1 (5 bases). The germline V gene has CDR1 SQVTM and CDR2 ANQGSEA. Trimming left V 5 bases short and J 4 bases short, with 15 bases between. CDR3 length: 14 amino acids. The CDR3 is CSVTGHVQKNIQYF. CDR3 coding DNA: TGCAGCGTTACCGGACACGTCCAAAAAAACATTCAGTACTTC.

The chain carries TRBV2 and TRBJ2-6, with unresolved D. V lost 0 bases and J lost 3, with 9 bases in between. The germline CDR1 and CDR2 sequences are SNHLY and FYNNEI. The CDR3 covers 16 residues. This CDR3 reads CASSEAMGSGANVLTF. In DNA form, the CDR3 reads TGTGCCAGCAGTGAAGCTATGGGTAGTGGGGCCAACGTCCTGACTTTC.

This clonotype has only a few counts. This chain connects TRBV6-6 to TRBJ1-5; no clear D gene. The germline V gene encodes CDR1 MNHNY and CDR2 SVGAGI (reference sequence). V lost 2 bases and J lost 5, with 4 bases in between. The CDR3 sequence is 12 residues long. The CDR3: CASSYQDQPQHF. CDR3 coding DNA: TGTGCCAGCAGTTACCAGGATCAGCCCCAGCATTTT.

The chain recombines TRBV5-1 with TRBJ2-6; D unclear. Germline V gene data show CDR1 as SGHRS and CDR2 as YFSETQ. CDR3 length: 13 amino acids. Trimming stripped 5 bases from V and 3 bases from J, with 6 bases between. In DNA form, the CDR3 reads TGCGCCAGCAGAGAAAATGGGGCCAACGTCCTGACTTTC. As protein: CASRENGANVLTF.

J is TRBJ1-5 and V is TRBV6-2 or TRBV6-3; tentative D call: TRBD1 (5 bases). The germline V gene has CDR1 MNHEY and CDR2 SVGEGT. This CDR3 is built from 14 residues. V shed 5 bases and J shed 4 bases, with 12 bases lying between them. CDR3 nucleotide sequence: TGTGCCAGCAGTCCCCAGGGAACAAATCAGCCCCAGCATTTT. Amino acids: CASSPQGTNQPQHF.